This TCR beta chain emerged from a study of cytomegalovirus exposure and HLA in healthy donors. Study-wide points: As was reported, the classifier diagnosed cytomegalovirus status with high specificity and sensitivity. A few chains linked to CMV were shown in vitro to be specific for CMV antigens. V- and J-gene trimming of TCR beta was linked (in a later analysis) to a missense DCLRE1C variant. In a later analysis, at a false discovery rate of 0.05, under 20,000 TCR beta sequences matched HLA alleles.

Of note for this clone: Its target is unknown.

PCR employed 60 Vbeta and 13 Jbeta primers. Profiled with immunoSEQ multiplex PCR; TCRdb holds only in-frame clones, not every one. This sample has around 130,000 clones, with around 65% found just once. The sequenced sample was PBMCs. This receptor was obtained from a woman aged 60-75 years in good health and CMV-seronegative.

The chain's CDR3 is CASSHPIVRTGDHYEQYF. CDR3 nucleotide sequence: TGCGCCAGCAGCCATCCAATCGTCCGGACAGGGGATCACTACGAGCAGTACTTC. The chain has TRBV4-1 and TRBJ2-7, with 9 nucleotides matching TRBD1. Germline CDR1 is MGHRA and CDR2 is YSYEKL. The ends lost 3 bases at V and 3 bases at J; junction bases unmatched: 15. The CDR3 length is 18 residues.